This T cell receptor beta chain is from a study of regulatory T cells in long-lasting Graves disease. Findings and caveats of the study: Persistent disease favored TRBV28, TRBJ1-2 and TRBJ2-5. Newly diagnosed Graves' patients had higher TCR diversity than persistent ones. Among the persistent patients, 2,741 public clonotypes were shared, more than the 850 to 1,000 shared among new patients.

In this sample, this clonotype turned up many times. Its antigen is unknown. Described time point: persistent/refractory GD, antithyroid drugs over 5 years with positive TRAb. The authors made the TCR library using RNA they extracted from PBMCs. This CDR3 is 12 amino acids long. Germline values: CDR1 DFQATT, CDR2 SNEGSKA (reference sequence). V lost 7 bases and J 5 bases, leaving 11 bases between the germline ends. iRepertoire HTBI primers and Arm-PCR of CDR3 regions built TCR beta libraries. As handled by the study authors: Roughly 65 TRBV and 13 to 15 TRBJ segments were identified across samples. TCRdb re-called the multiplex PCR reads through MiXCR, storing one row per CDR3 protein. These V and J calls originate from TCRdb's pipeline instead of the authors' own analysis. The sample shows 400,000 to 450,000 distinct CDR3 sequences, around a quarter of them seen only once.

V is TRBV20-1 and J is TRBJ1-4; unclear D gene. The input for sequencing was peripheral blood mononuclear cells (PBMCs), taken when the disease was refractory, from a patient treated with antithyroid drugs. The receptor was derived from a female donor with Graves disease. CDR3 nucleotides: TGCAGTGGTAAGGGTGCGAATGAAAAACTGTTTTTT. It codes for CSGKGANEKLFF.